This TCR beta chain was sequenced during a study of T-cell memory formation after mild COVID-19. Study-wide background: Largely, the TCR clusters proved donor specific.

Study outcomes and limitations: Certain responding clones were present in pre-infection memory, suggesting participation of cross-reactive memory. The CD4+ clones that contracted clustered mainly within CM and EM, and the CD8+ clones concentrated in EMRA.

Comment on this clonotype: Its specificity is unknown.

TCRdb independently ran MiXCR on the 5' RACE reads; one entry per CDR3 protein. The sample contains around 320,000 distinct CDR3 sequences, approximately 19% of which appear only once. The CDR3 consists of 18 residues. Trimming cost V 3 bases and J 1 base; bases outside gene matches: 7. The chain carries TRBV12-3 or TRBV12-4 and TRBJ2-4; TRBD2 aligns across 12 bases. The sequenced material came from PBMCs or a T cell subset sorted from them (not recorded which). The receptor was isolated from a man between 18 and 29 years old who had mild COVID-19 (a few samples of this study predate the infection). Cell type and time point are not known. CDR3 loop: CASSFHLAGGQAKNIQYF. The CDR3 bases are TGTGCCAGCAGTTTCCATCTAGCGGGGGGGCAGGCCAAAAACATTCAGTACTTC.